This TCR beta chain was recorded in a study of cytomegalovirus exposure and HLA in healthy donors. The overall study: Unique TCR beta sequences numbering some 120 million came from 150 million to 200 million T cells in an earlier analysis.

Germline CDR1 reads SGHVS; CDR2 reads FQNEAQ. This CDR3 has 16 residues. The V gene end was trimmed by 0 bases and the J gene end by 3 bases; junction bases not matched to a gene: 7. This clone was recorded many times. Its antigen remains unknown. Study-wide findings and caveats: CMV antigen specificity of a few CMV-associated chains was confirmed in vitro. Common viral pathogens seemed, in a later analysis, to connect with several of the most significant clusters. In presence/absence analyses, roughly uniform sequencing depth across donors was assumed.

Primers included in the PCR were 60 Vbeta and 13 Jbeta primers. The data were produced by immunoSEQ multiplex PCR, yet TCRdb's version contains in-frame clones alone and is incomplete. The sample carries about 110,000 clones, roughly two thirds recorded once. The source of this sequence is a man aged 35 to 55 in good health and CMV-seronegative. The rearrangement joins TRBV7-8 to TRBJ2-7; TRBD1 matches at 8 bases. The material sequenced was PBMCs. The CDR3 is CASSLAQGASGYEQYF. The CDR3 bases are TGTGCCAGCAGCTTAGCGCAGGGGGCATCTGGCTACGAGCAGTACTTC. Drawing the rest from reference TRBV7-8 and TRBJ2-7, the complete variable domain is GAGVSQSPRYKVAKRGQDVALRCDPISGHVSLFWYQQALGQGPEFLTYFQNEAQLDKSGLPSDRFFAERPEGSVSTLKIQRTQQEDSAVYLCASSLAQGASGYEQYFGPGTRLTVT.